These 23 T cell receptor beta chains were sequenced from one sample in a study of T cell clones after liver transplantation. Some clones are missing from TCRdb's copy, which holds only in-frame ones; the method was immunoSEQ multiplex PCR. Of about 60,000 clones in the sample, about 70% were seen once. Sequences were derived from CD4+ T cells from blood, sampled before liver transplant. These receptors all stem from a human donor who received a liver transplant.

Concerning this clone itself: This same CDR3 is encoded by further DNA sequences in the sample. This sequence joins TRBV2 and TRBJ1-5, with unresolved D. The CDR3 has 15 amino acids. Deletions cut 4 bases from V and 0 bases from J, with 10 bases between. Looked up from germline, CDR1 is SNHLY and CDR2 is FYNNEI. The CDR3 protein is CASSGSGYSNQPQHF. CDR3 in DNA: TGTGCCAGCAGTGGTAGCGGGTATAGCAATCAGCCCCAGCATTTT.

The genes are TRBV29-1 and TRBJ2-2, with D unresolved. The CDR3 spans 13 residues. Germline CDR1 is SQVTM and CDR2 is ANQGSEA. The V end lost 4 bases, the J end lost 8 bases, and 14 bases lay between the germline ends. CDR3 residues: CSVGRSSEGELFF. The CDR3, as DNA: TGCAGCGTTGGGCGATCCTCGGAGGGGGAGCTGTTTTTT.

J is TRBJ1-3 and V is TRBV21-1. TRBV21-1 is designated a pseudogene. CDR3 length equals 16 residues. The CDR3 loop reads CASSKEVPGTGNTIYF. The CDR3 bases are TGTGCCAGCAGCAAAGAAGTGCCCGGTACCGGAAACACCATATATTTT.

There are a few counts of this clone. The rearrangement uses TRBV5-6 and TRBJ2-1; D possibly corresponds to TRBD2 (6 bases). Trimming cost V 0 bases and J 5 bases, with 6 bases left between them. The CDR3 is made up of 13 amino acids. Per the germline V gene, CDR1 is SGHDT and CDR2 is YYEEEE. The DNA for the CDR3 is TGTGCCAGCAGCTTGGGCGGGGACAATGAGCAGTTCTTC. Protein: CASSLGGDNEQFF.

The J gene is TRBJ2-1, the V gene TRBV7-6; D gene ambiguous. Germline loops: CDR1 SGHVS, CDR2 FNYEAQ. CDR3 length: 14 amino acids. V lost 5 bases and J lost 0, with 8 bases in between. The CDR3 DNA reads as TGTGCCAGCAGCCCCCAACACTCCTACAATGAGCAGTTCTTC. Protein: CASSPQHSYNEQFF.

The chain recombines TRBV13 with TRBJ2-3, with 8 positions matching TRBD2. This CDR3 has 17 residues. Germline CDR1 and CDR2: PRHDT and FYEKMQ (reference sequence). V was clipped by 4 bases and J by 2 bases; unmatched bases: 11. CDR3 residues: CASSSRGGSGNTDTQYF. The CDR3, as DNA: TGTGCCAGCAGCTCTAGAGGAGGTAGCGGGAACACAGATACGCAGTATTTT.

This sequence joins TRBV6-6 and TRBJ1-1; no clear D gene. The CDR3 has 14 amino acids. The V end was cut by 2 bases, the J end by 7 bases, with 14 bases between. Germline-derived CDR1 and CDR2 are MNHNY and SVGAGI (reference sequence). The CDR3 loop is CASSYGQSLVEAFF. The CDR3 bases are TGTGCCAGCAGTTACGGGCAGTCTTTGGTTGAAGCTTTCTTT.

V is TRBV2 and J is TRBJ1-2, with 8 bases aligning to TRBD1. Per germline, CDR1 SNHLY and CDR2 FYNNEI. The ends lost 6 bases at V and 8 bases at J; junction bases unmatched: 11. The CDR3 runs 14 residues. The CDR3 DNA is TGTGCCAGCAGAACCGACAGGGGTCAGGAGGGCTACACCTTC. Amino acids: CASRTDRGQEGYTF.

The J gene is TRBJ1-2, the V gene TRBV6-1, with 7 positions matching TRBD1. Germline values: CDR1 MNHNS, CDR2 SASEGT. The CDR3 contains 14 residues. The trim removed 6 bases at V and 7 bases at J, leaving 11 bases unmatched. CDR3 region: CASRKQGSTSGYTF. CDR3 bases: TGTGCCAGCAGAAAACAGGGGTCTACGTCTGGCTACACCTTC.

This clone turned up a few times. Written as DNA, the CDR3 is TGTGCCAGCAGTGCCGGGACAGCGAACACCGGGGAGCTGTTTTTT. Encoded protein: CASSAGTANTGELFF. The chain couples TRBV6-1 to TRBJ2-2; 7 bases align to TRBD1. The V and J ends lost 4 bases and 0 bases, in that order; junction bases with no gene match: 2. CDR3 length: 15 amino acids. The germline V gene encodes CDR1 MNHNS and CDR2 SASEGT.

The chain links TRBV14 to TRBJ2-7; no reliable D call. V shed 1 base and J shed 4 bases, with 8 bases lying between them. This CDR3 is 13 amino acids long. Germline V gene lookup returns CDR1 SGHDN and CDR2 FVKESK. The CDR3 region is CASSQGSGYEQYF. CDR3 in DNA: TGTGCCAGCAGCCAAGGATCAGGTTACGAGCAGTACTTC. The full variable domain, in which reference TRBV14 and TRBJ2-7 provide the parts outside the CDR3, is EAGVTQFPSHSVIEKGQTVTLRCDPISGHDNLYWYRRVMGKEIKFLLHFVKESKQDESGMPNNRFLAERTGGTYSTLKVQPAELEDSGVYFCASSQGSGYEQYFGPGTRLTVT.

The chain recombines TRBV23-1 with TRBJ1-1; 7 bases agree with TRBD1. TRBV23-1 is an open reading frame whose function is uncertain. CDR3 length equals 18 residues. V lost 8 bases and J lost 2; bases outside the gene matches: 20. CDR3 loop: CASGTQQGRIETNTEAFF. CDR3 DNA sequence: TGCGCCAGCGGCACTCAACAGGGGCGGATAGAGACCAACACTGAAGCTTTCTTT.

There are a few counts of this clone. The gene calls are TRBV7-7 and TRBJ2-2, with D possibly being TRBD1 (6 bases). CDR1 SSHAT and CDR2 FNYEAQ come from the germline V gene (reference sequence). V was shortened by 1 base and J by 3 bases, with 6 bases between the two germline ends. The CDR3 totals 14 residues. The DNA of the CDR3 is TGTGCCAGCAGCTTAGGGACAGACACCGGGGAGCTGTTTTTT. Protein product: CASSLGTDTGELFF.

This clone was detected a few times. The chain is built from TRBV6-5 and TRBJ2-2; D uncertain. Deletions cut 5 bases from V and 7 bases from J, with 8 bases between. CDR1 is MNHEY and CDR2 is SVGAGI in the germline V gene. The CDR3 extends over 12 amino acids. CDR3 coding DNA: TGTGCCAGCAGTGAGACTGGCGGGGAGCTGTTTTTT. It specifies CASSETGGELFF.

The chain is built from TRBV28 and TRBJ1-4; D possibly corresponds to TRBD1 (6 bases). Trimming took off 4 bases at V and 5 bases at J, with 14 bases between the two ends. This CDR3 spans 15 amino acids. CDR1 and CDR2 (germline): MDHEN, SYDVKM. The CDR3: CASSSPGQPNEKLFF. The CDR3 bases are TGTGCCAGCAGTTCGCCGGGACAACCCAATGAAAAACTGTTTTTT. Full variable domain (remainder filled in from reference TRBV28 and TRBJ1-4): DVKVTQSSRYLVKRTGEKVFLECVQDMDHENMFWYRQDPGLGLRLIYFSYDVKMKEKGDIPEGYSVSREKKERFSLILESASTNQTSMYLCASSSPGQPNEKLFFGSGTQLSVL.

The rearrangement links TRBV4-1 to TRBJ2-5; 10 nucleotides agree with TRBD1. With V trimmed by 0 bases and J by 2 bases, 6 bases remained unmatched. CDR1 is MGHRA and CDR2 is YSYEKL in the germline V gene. The CDR3 runs 17 residues. The CDR3 bases are TGCGCCAGCAGCCAAGATTTGGGACAGGGGAGTCAAGAGACCCAGTACTTC. Encoded protein: CASSQDLGQGSQETQYF.

The chain employs TRBV5-4 and TRBJ1-4, with 8 bases that match TRBD1. The V segment lost 4 bases and the J segment 5 bases; nucleotides outside the gene matches: 7. Germline loops: CDR1 SGHNT, CDR2 YYREEE (reference sequence). This CDR3 contains 15 residues. CDR3: CASSENRGGNEKLFF. The CDR3 nucleotides read TGTGCCAGCAGCGAGAACAGGGGGGGGAATGAAAAACTGTTTTTT.

The chain couples TRBV29-1 to TRBJ2-3; perhaps TRBD2 as D (6 bases). The V gene lost 1 base and the J gene lost 0 bases, with 14 bases spanning the gap. The CDR3 covers 16 residues. Germline CDR1 reads SQVTM; CDR2 reads ANQGSEA. The CDR3 sequence is CSVEGSRESSTDTQYF. The DNA for the CDR3 is TGCAGCGTTGAAGGGAGTCGGGAGTCTAGCACAGATACGCAGTATTTT.

This clone has at least ten counts. In DNA, the CDR3 is TGTGCCAGCAGCCCCAGGGGCCCCTACGAGCAGTACTTC. Translated, it gives CASSPRGPYEQYF. The gene calls are TRBV7-9 and TRBJ2-7; tentative D call: TRBD1 (6 bases). CDR1 is SEHNR, CDR2 FQNEAQ, per germline (reference sequence). The CDR3 is made up of 13 amino acids. V gave up 5 bases and J gave up 2 bases, with 10 bases separating them.

This clone has only one observation. The genes are TRBV2 and TRBJ1-6, with D possibly matching TRBD1 (6 bases). Between the trimmed V and J ends, which lost 2 bases and 4 bases, there was a span of 18 bases. Germline-derived CDR1 and CDR2 are SNHLY and FYNNEI. The length of the CDR3 is 18 residues. CDR3 nucleotides: TGTGCCAGCAGTGAATCACAGGGAATTGATTGGTATAATTCACCCCTCCACTTT. Amino acids: CASSESQGIDWYNSPLHF.

The chain recombines TRBV5-1 with TRBJ1-1; D is undetermined. The ends were cut back, 3 bases at V and 0 bases at J, with 6 bases in the middle. This CDR3 region has 13 residues. Germline values: CDR1 SGHRS, CDR2 YFSETQ. CDR3 protein: CASSSLLNTEAFF. The DNA for the CDR3 is TGCGCCAGCAGCTCCTTATTGAACACTGAAGCTTTCTTT.

As concerns this clone: The sample carries other DNA sequences with the same CDR3. CDR3 in DNA: TGTGCCTGGAGCGGGCCCCGATCGGGGTCCTACGAGCAGTACTTC. The encoded protein is CAWSGPRSGSYEQYF. The chain uses TRBV30 and TRBJ2-7, with a weak D call TRBD2 (5 bases). CDR3 length equals 15 residues. Germline V lookup: CDR1 GTSNPN, CDR2 SVGIG (reference sequence). V was pared by 3 bases and J by 1 base, with 16 bases between.

This clone appeared once. V usage is TRBV28 and J usage is TRBJ1-1; no clear D. The CDR3 runs 11 residues. Between the trimmed V and J ends, which lost 4 bases and 4 bases, there was a span of 4 bases. The V gene's germline CDR1 is MDHEN and CDR2 SYDVKM. The CDR3 loop is CASSSLTEAFF. The CDR3 nucleotides are TGTGCCAGCAGTTCCCTCACTGAAGCTTTCTTT.